The 31 T cell receptor beta chains below come from one sample, sequenced in a study of T-cell memory formation after mild COVID-19. TCRdb passed the 5' RACE reads through MiXCR, listing each CDR3 protein once. The sample yields 250,000 to 300,000 distinct CDR3 sequences, roughly 17% seen once. The sample taken for sequencing was PBMCs or a T cell subset sorted from them (not recorded which). All receptors come from a man between 18 and 29 years old who had mild COVID-19 (a few samples of this study predate the infection). Cell type and time point are not known.

This clonotype was detected a few times. V and J are TRBV7-9 and TRBJ1-2; D call uncertain. The length of the CDR3 is 13 residues. Germline-derived CDR1 and CDR2 are SEHNR and FQNEAQ (reference sequence). V was clipped by 1 base and J by 3 bases, with 6 bases between them. The CDR3 nucleotides read TGTGCCAGCAGCTTAGGGCAGTACTATGGCTACACCTTC. The encoded protein is CASSLGQYYGYTF.

V and J are TRBV24-1 and TRBJ2-3; 10 nucleotides match TRBD1. Per germline, CDR1 KGHDR and CDR2 SFDVKD. This CDR3 is built from 15 residues. Trimming removed 3 bases from V and 5 bases from J; junction bases left unmatched: 4. Here the CDR3 DNA reads TGTGCCACCAGTGATCTGGGGACAGGGGTAGATACGCAGTATTTT. Its translation is CATSDLGTGVDTQYF.

The rearrangement joins TRBV5-1 to TRBJ2-1; D might be TRBD1 or TRBD2, each matching 5 bases. CDR1 and CDR2 (germline): SGHRS, YFSETQ. The CDR3 consists of 13 residues. Deletions cut 3 bases from V and 7 bases from J, with 11 bases between. CDR3 in amino acids: CASSSSGRNEQFF. The CDR3 DNA reads TGCGCCAGCAGCTCCTCGGGGCGGAATGAGCAGTTCTTC.

This clonotype was detected only a few times. The rearrangement joins TRBV30 to TRBJ2-3; D assignment may be TRBD1 or TRBD2 (6 bases each). The V gene's germline CDR1 is GTSNPN and CDR2 SVGIG (reference sequence). This CDR3 has 10 amino acids. Trimming shortened V by 5 bases and J by 11 bases, and 11 bases separated the two germline ends. The CDR3 nucleotides are TGTGCCTGGCGGGGGCGCAGGCAGTATTTT. Translated, it gives CAWRGRRQYF.

The genes are TRBV5-1 and TRBJ2-7, with TRBD1 matching over 9 bases. This CDR3 region has 14 residues. The V and J ends lost 4 bases and 3 bases, in that order; junction bases with no gene match: 5. The germline V gene encodes CDR1 SGHRS and CDR2 YFSETQ. CDR3 loop: CASSPRDRDYEQYF. For the CDR3, the DNA is TGCGCCAGCAGCCCCCGGGACAGGGACTACGAGCAGTACTTC.

This clonotype was recorded many times. V is TRBV7-8 and J is TRBJ1-6, with 9 bases lining up with TRBD1. Germline values: CDR1 SGHVS, CDR2 FQNEAQ. Trimming took 6 bases from V and 1 from J; bases not matched to a gene: 4. The length of the CDR3 is 16 residues. As DNA, the CDR3 is TGTGCCAGCAGGGGGGACAGGGAGTCCTATAATTCACCCCTCCACTTT. The encoded protein is CASRGDRESYNSPLHF.

This clonotype was seen a few times. The rearrangement joins TRBV6-5 to TRBJ2-1; D gene uncertain. Germline V gene sequence: CDR1 MNHEY, CDR2 SVGAGI. V shed 4 bases and J shed 3 bases, with 16 bases lying between them. The CDR3 contains 16 residues. CDR3 DNA sequence: TGTGCCAGCAGTTCCCCTACCGGAACGAACTACAATGAGCAGTTCTTC. As protein: CASSSPTGTNYNEQFF.

This clonotype has only a few counts. The chain employs TRBV7-2 and TRBJ2-4; D possibly corresponds to TRBD2 (7 bases). The CDR3 sequence is 17 residues long. V lost 1 base and J lost 1, with 14 bases in between. The V gene's germline CDR1 is SGHTA and CDR2 FQGNSA. The CDR3 nucleotides are TGTGCCAGCAGCTTAGGTCGGGGGGCCCAGGCCAAAAACATTCAGTACTTC. It specifies CASSLGRGAQAKNIQYF. The full variable domain, in which reference TRBV7-2 and TRBJ2-4 provide the parts outside the CDR3, is GAGVSQSPSNKVTEKGKDVELRCDPISGHTALYWYRQSLGQGLEFLIYFQGNSAPDKSGLPSDRFSAERTGGSVSTLTIQRTQQEDSAVYLCASSLGRGAQAKNIQYFGAGTRLSVL.

J is TRBJ2-1 and V is TRBV3-1; D not certain. This CDR3 has 12 amino acids. Trimming left V 5 bases short and J 5 bases short, with 7 bases between. The germline gives CDR1 LGHDT, CDR2 YNNKEL (reference sequence). The CDR3 DNA reads as TGTGCCAGCAGCAGGGCCCACAATGAGCAGTTCTTC. This codes for CASSRAHNEQFF.

The J gene is TRBJ2-7, the V gene TRBV5-1, with D perhaps TRBD2 (5 bases). CDR3 length equals 11 residues. From germline, CDR1 is SGHRS and CDR2 YFSETQ. V lost 4 bases, J lost 5 bases, and 7 bases lay in between. For the CDR3, the DNA is TGCGCCAGCAGCCTGGAGGACGAGCAGTACTTC. Translation gives CASSLEDEQYF.

The chain uses TRBV2 and TRBJ2-7, with 8 nucleotides matching TRBD1. The CDR3 totals 12 residues. From germline, CDR1 is SNHLY and CDR2 FYNNEI. V trimming: 9 bases; J trimming: 4 bases; junction bases outside the gene matches: 5. The CDR3 reads CASYQGAYEQYF. As DNA, the CDR3 is TGTGCCAGTTATCAGGGGGCTTACGAGCAGTACTTC.

This clonotype has a handful of counts. The CDR3 DNA is TGTGCCAGCAGCCCAGCGGGGGGCCCCAAGACCCAGTACTTC. Translation: CASSPAGGPKTQYF. J is TRBJ2-5 and V is TRBV12-3 or TRBV12-4, with 9 bases identical to TRBD2. This CDR3 is built from 14 residues. The V gene end was trimmed by 6 bases and the J gene end by 6 bases; junction bases not matched to a gene: 8.

At least ten counts were recorded for this clonotype. V usage is TRBV27 and J usage is TRBJ2-5; 8 nucleotides match TRBD1. V gave up 5 bases and J gave up 5 bases; unmatched junction bases: 7. The CDR3 spans 14 residues. Per germline, CDR1 MNHEY and CDR2 SMNVEV (reference sequence). The CDR3 loop reads CASSIHRGWETQYF. CDR3 sequence (DNA): TGTGCCAGCAGTATCCACAGGGGGTGGGAGACCCAGTACTTC.

The rearrangement uses TRBV20-1 and TRBJ2-7; D tentatively fits TRBD1 or TRBD2 (6 bases each). The germline V and J ends were trimmed by 4 bases and 0 bases, with 25 bases remaining between them. The CDR3 length is 18 residues. The germline gives CDR1 DFQATT, CDR2 SNEGSKA (reference sequence). CDR3 coding DNA: TGCAGTGCTATAACGGGGGCGACAGGCCCCCTCAGCTCCTACGAGCAGTACTTC. Translating it yields CSAITGATGPLSSYEQYF.

V usage is TRBV6-2 or TRBV6-3 and J usage is TRBJ2-5; TRBD2 aligns across 9 bases. The V segment lost 1 base and the J segment 7 bases; nucleotides outside the gene matches: 7. Germline V gives CDR1 MNHEY, CDR2 SVGEGT. There are 15 residues in the CDR3. CDR3 sequence: CASSYFLPGLATQYF. The CDR3 coding sequence is TGTGCCAGCAGTTACTTCCTTCCGGGACTAGCGACCCAGTACTTC.

This clonotype was observed a few times. This chain connects TRBV12-3 or TRBV12-4 to TRBJ2-1; D might be TRBD1 (5 bases). Trimming removed 4 bases at V and 5 bases at J, with 12 bases between. The CDR3 has 14 residues. CDR3 amino acids: CASSSRRAHNEQFF. CDR3 nucleotides: TGTGCCAGCAGTTCGCGCAGGGCCCACAATGAGCAGTTCTTC.

This clonotype appeared a few times. V gene TRBV9 combines with J gene TRBJ2-3, with 11 bases matching TRBD2. The CDR3 loop spans 16 amino acids. The J segment lost 4 bases and the V segment lost 2 bases, leaving 6 bases of the junction unmatched. Germline CDR1 SGDLS, CDR2 YYNGEE. CDR3 sequence (DNA): TGTGCCAGCAGCGTTCACCTAGCGGGGGGCTCAGATACGCAGTATTTT. Translation: CASSVHLAGGSDTQYF.

The sample holds a few counts of this clonotype. This chain links TRBV7-2 with TRBJ2-2; 8 bases are shared with TRBD1. Losses at the gene ends were 4 bases for V and 2 bases for J; bases not matched to a gene: 3. CDR1 is SGHTA and CDR2 is FQGNSA in the germline V gene. The CDR3 loop spans 15 amino acids. The CDR3 sequence is CASSYGQGNTGELFF. The CDR3 DNA sequence: TGTGCCAGCAGCTACGGACAGGGAAACACCGGGGAGCTGTTTTTT.

The V call is TRBV19, the J call TRBJ1-2; 7 nucleotides line up with TRBD1. The CDR3 runs 18 residues. Germline CDR1 LNHDA, CDR2 SQIVND (reference sequence). Trimming cost V 3 bases and J 5 bases; bases outside gene matches: 18. The CDR3 protein is CASSMRPPGQAASYGYTF. DNA of the CDR3: TGTGCCAGTAGTATGCGCCCCCCCGGACAGGCGGCAAGTTATGGCTACACCTTC.

This clonotype has a count of ten or more. V gene TRBV7-2 combines with J gene TRBJ2-2, with D possibly being TRBD1 or TRBD2 (5 bases each). The germline V and J ends were trimmed by 6 bases and 4 bases, with 9 bases remaining between them. Germline V gene data show CDR1 as SGHTA and CDR2 as FQGNSA. This CDR3 contains 13 residues. CDR3 DNA: TGTGCCAGCAGGGAGAGGGGCACCGGGGAGCTGTTTTTT. Protein sequence: CASRERGTGELFF.

The chain has TRBV4-3 and TRBJ1-5; D is unclear. The V gene's germline CDR1 is LGHNA and CDR2 YSLEER. The CDR3 has 15 amino acids. The V and J ends lost 1 base and 6 bases respectively, with 13 bases between them. The CDR3 loop is CASSQALGAGQPQHF. The DNA of the CDR3 is TGCGCCAGCAGCCAAGCCTTGGGCGCGGGTCAGCCCCAGCATTTT.

This clonotype was found a few times. V is TRBV6-5 and J is TRBJ1-6, with D perhaps TRBD1 (5 bases). The V end was cut by 3 bases, the J end by 0 bases, with 6 bases between. The CDR3 covers 15 residues. CDR1 and CDR2 (germline): MNHEY, SVGAGI. CDR3 in amino acids: CASSYGGSYNSPLHF. For the CDR3, the DNA is TGTGCCAGCAGTTATGGGGGCTCCTATAATTCACCCCTCCACTTT.

The CDR3: CASSPRGPNTGELFF. The DNA of the CDR3 is TGTGCCAGCAGCCCCAGGGGTCCGAACACCGGGGAGCTGTTTTTT. The rearrangement links TRBV3-1 to TRBJ2-2, with a weak D call TRBD1 (6 bases). Deletions cut 4 bases from V and 0 bases from J, with 9 bases between. This CDR3 is built from 15 residues. CDR1 and CDR2 (germline): LGHDT, YNNKEL (reference sequence).

This clonotype occurred many times. This sequence joins TRBV4-3 and TRBJ2-7; D gene unclear. V dropped 0 bases and J dropped 2 bases, with 5 bases sitting between them. CDR1 is LGHNA and CDR2 is YSLEER in the germline V gene. The CDR3 runs to 13 residues. CDR3 in DNA: TGCGCCAGCAGCCAAGATTGGACCTACGAGCAGTACTTC. It encodes CASSQDWTYEQYF.

This chain joins TRBV6-5 and TRBJ2-7; 8 bases are a match to TRBD2. The CDR3 extends over 14 amino acids. Germline CDR1 and CDR2: MNHEY and SVGAGI. V lost 8 bases to trimming and J lost 1 base; unmatched junction nucleotides: 7. The CDR3 DNA sequence: TGTGCCAGCGCAGTCCAGCGGGGGTCCTACGAGCAGTACGTC. Protein sequence: CASAVQRGSYEQYV.

V gene TRBV5-4 combines with J gene TRBJ2-1, with 12 bases fitting TRBD2. V gave up 3 bases and J gave up 4 bases; unmatched junction bases: 5. In germline, CDR1 is SGHNT, CDR2 YYREEE (reference sequence). This CDR3 region has 16 residues. CDR3 sequence: CASSSGLAGTYNEQFF. CDR3 in DNA: TGTGCCAGCAGCTCCGGACTAGCGGGGACTTACAATGAGCAGTTCTTC. The entire variable domain, with the rest obtained from reference TRBV5-4 and TRBJ2-1, is as follows: ETGVTQSPTHLIKTRGQQVTLRCSSQSGHNTVSWYQQALGQGPQFIFQYYREEENGRGNFPPRFSGLQFPNYSSELNVNALELDDSALYLCASSSGLAGTYNEQFFGPGTRLTVL.

V and J are TRBV18 and TRBJ1-5, with 10 bases identical to TRBD1. The CDR3 length is 15 residues. Looked up from germline, CDR1 is KGHSH and CDR2 is LQKENI. The trim removed 3 bases at V and 6 bases at J, leaving 5 bases unmatched. The CDR3 DNA reads TGTGCCAGCTCACCGCAGACAGGGGGCAGTCAGCCCCAGCATTTT. It encodes CASSPQTGGSQPQHF.

The rearrangement links TRBV28 to TRBJ1-4; D perhaps matches TRBD1 (5 bases). The CDR3 sequence is 14 residues long. Trimming stripped 3 bases from V and 8 bases from J, with 13 bases between. Germline V CDR1 and CDR2: MDHEN, SYDVKM. CDR3 in DNA: TGTGCCAGCAGTTTTGGAGGGACGAAGGAAAAACTGTTTTTT. Its protein product is CASSFGGTKEKLFF.

The chain carries TRBV2 and TRBJ2-5, with TRBD1 as a possible D gene (5 bases). The V gene's germline CDR1 is SNHLY and CDR2 FYNNEI. V lost 9 bases and J lost 0, with 17 bases in between. This CDR3 spans 15 amino acids. The CDR3 coding sequence is TGTGCCAGTCAACCCAGGGTACTTTACCAAGAGACCCAGTACTTC. Protein product: CASQPRVLYQETQYF.

This clonotype was counted a few times. The chain is built from TRBV7-2 and TRBJ2-3, with 8 bases fitting TRBD2. J gave up 3 bases and V 2 bases, and 10 bases lay outside the gene matches. The CDR3 is 17 amino acids. Germline CDR1 SGHTA, CDR2 FQGNSA. DNA of the CDR3: TGTGCCAGCAGCTTAACTCGGGGCGGGGGGCAGACAGATACGCAGTATTTT. It is translated as CASSLTRGGGQTDTQYF.

The J gene is TRBJ1-1, the V gene TRBV6-5, with 7 bases lining up with TRBD1. The CDR3 sequence is 16 residues long. V lost 6 bases to trimming and J lost 4 bases; unmatched junction nucleotides: 14. In germline, CDR1 is MNHEY, CDR2 SVGAGI. In DNA, the CDR3 is TGTGCCAGCAGGCCGACCCGGCAGGGGGTTCTCACTGAAGCTTTCTTT. Residues: CASRPTRQGVLTEAFF.